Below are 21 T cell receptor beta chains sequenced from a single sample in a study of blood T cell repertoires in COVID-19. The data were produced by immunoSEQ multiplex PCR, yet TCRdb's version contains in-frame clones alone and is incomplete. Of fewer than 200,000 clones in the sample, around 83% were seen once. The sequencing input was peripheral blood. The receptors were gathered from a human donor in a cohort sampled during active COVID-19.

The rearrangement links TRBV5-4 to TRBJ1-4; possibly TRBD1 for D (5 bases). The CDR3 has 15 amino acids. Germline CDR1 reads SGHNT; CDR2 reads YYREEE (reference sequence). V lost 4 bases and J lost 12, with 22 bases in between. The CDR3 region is CASSRGGEGSGELFF. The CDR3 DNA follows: TGTGCCAGCAGCCGGGGGGGTGAAGGCAGCGGGGAACTGTTTTTT.

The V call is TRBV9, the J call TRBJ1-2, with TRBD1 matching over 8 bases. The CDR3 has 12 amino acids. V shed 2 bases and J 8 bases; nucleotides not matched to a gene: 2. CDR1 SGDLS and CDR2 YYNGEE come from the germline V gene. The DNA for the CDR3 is TGTGCCAGCAGCGTGGACAGGGTCGGCTACACCTTC. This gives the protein CASSVDRVGYTF.

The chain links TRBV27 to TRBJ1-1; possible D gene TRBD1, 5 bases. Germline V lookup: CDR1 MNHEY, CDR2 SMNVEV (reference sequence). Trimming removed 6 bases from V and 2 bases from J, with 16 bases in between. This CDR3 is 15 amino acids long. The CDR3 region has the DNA TGTGCCAGCAGCCTAAGTCAGGGAGGAAACACTGAAGCTTTCTTT. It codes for CASSLSQGGNTEAFF.

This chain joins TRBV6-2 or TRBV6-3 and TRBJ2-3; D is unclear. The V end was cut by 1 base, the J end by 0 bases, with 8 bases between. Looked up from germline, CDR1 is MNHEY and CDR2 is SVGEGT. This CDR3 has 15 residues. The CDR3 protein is CASSYWAASTDTQYF. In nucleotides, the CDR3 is TGTGCCAGCAGTTACTGGGCAGCTAGCACAGATACGCAGTATTTT.

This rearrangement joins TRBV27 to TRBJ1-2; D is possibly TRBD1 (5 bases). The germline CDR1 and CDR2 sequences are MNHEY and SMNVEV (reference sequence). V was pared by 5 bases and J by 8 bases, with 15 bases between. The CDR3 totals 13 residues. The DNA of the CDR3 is TGTGCCAGCAGTCAAGGGGCTGCCGAGGGCTACACCTTC. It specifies CASSQGAAEGYTF.

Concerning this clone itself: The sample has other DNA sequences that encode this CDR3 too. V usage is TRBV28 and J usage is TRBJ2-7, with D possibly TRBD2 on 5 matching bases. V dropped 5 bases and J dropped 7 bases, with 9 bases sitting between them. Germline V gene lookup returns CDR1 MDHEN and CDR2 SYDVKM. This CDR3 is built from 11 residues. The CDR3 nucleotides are TGTGCCAGCAGTCCCCCGGGGGAGCAGTACTTC. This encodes CASSPPGEQYF. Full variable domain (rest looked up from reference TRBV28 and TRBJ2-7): DVKVTQSSRYLVKRTGEKVFLECVQDMDHENMFWYRQDPGLGLRLIYFSYDVKMKEKGDIPEGYSVSREKKERFSLILESASTNQTSMYLCASSPPGEQYFGPGTRLTVT.

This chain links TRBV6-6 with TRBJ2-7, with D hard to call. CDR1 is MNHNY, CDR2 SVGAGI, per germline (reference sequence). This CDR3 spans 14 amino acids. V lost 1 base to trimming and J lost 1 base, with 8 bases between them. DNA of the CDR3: TGTGCCAGCAGTTACTTAGAGTTATCCTACGAGCAGTACTTC. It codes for CASSYLELSYEQYF.

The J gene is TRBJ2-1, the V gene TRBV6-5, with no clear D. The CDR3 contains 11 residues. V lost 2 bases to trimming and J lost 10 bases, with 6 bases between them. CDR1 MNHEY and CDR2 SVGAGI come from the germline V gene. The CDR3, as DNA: TGTGCCAGCAGTTACCAGGCGGAGCAGTTCTTC. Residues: CASSYQAEQFF.

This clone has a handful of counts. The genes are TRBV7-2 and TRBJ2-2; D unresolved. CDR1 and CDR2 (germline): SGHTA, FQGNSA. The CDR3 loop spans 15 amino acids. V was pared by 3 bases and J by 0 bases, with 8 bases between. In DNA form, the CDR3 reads TGTGCCAGCAGCTTCCAGGCCGCGAACACCGGGGAGCTGTTTTTT. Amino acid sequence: CASSFQAANTGELFF.

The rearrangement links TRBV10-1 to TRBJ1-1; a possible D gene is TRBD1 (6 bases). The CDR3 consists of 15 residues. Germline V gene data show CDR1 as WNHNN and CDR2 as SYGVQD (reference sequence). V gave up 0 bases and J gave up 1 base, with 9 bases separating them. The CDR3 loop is CASSESKQGNTEAFF. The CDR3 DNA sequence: TGCGCCAGCAGTGAGTCGAAACAGGGGAACACTGAAGCTTTCTTT.

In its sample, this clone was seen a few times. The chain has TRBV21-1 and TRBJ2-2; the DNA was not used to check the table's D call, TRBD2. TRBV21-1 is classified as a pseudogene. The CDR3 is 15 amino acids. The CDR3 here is CASTELGRDTGELFF. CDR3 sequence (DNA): TGTGCCAGCACCGAACTAGGACGAGACACCGGGGAGCTGTTTTTT.

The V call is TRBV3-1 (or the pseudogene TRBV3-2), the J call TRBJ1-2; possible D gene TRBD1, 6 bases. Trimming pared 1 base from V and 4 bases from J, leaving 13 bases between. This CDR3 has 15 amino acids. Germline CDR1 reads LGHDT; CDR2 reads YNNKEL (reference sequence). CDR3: CASSQAHRVGYGYTF. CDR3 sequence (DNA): TGTGCCAGCAGCCAAGCCCACAGGGTCGGCTATGGCTACACCTTC.

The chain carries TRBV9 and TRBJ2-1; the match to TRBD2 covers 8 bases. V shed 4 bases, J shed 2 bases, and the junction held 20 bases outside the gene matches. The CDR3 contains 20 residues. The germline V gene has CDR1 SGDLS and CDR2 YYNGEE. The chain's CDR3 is CASSTPNTGTAGLAYNEQFF. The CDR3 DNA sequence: TGTGCCAGCAGCACACCCAACACTGGGACTGCGGGACTAGCCTACAATGAGCAGTTCTTC.

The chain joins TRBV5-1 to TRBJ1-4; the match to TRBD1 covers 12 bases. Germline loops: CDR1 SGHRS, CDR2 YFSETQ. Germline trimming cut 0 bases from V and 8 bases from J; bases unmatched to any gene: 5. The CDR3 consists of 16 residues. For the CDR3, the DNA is TGCGCCAGCAGCTTGGGGGACAGGGGGCAAAGGGAAAAACTGTTTTTT. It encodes CASSLGDRGQREKLFF. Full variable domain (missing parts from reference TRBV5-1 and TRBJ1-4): KAGVTQTPRYLIKTRGQQVTLSCSPISGHRSVSWYQQTPGQGLQFLFEYFSETQRNKGNFPGRFSGRQFSNSRSEMNVSTLELGDSALYLCASSLGDRGQREKLFFGSGTQLSVL.

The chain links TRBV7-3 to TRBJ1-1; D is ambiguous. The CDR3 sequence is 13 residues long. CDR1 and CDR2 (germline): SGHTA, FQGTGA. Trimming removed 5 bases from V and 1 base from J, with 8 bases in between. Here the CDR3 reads CASSREQNTEAFF. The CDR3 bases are TGTGCCAGCAGCCGCGAGCAGAACACTGAAGCTTTCTTT.

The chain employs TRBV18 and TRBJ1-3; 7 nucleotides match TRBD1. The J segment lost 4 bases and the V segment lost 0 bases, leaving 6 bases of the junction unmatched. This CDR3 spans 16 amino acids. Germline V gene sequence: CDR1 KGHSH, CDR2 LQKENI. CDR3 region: CASSPPIRQGGNTIYF. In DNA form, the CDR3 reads TGTGCCAGCTCACCACCGATAAGACAGGGAGGAAACACCATATATTTT.

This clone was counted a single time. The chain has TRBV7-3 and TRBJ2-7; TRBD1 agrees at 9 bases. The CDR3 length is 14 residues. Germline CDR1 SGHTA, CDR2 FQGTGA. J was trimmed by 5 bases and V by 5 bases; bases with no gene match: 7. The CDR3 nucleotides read TGTGCCAGCAGCCCCCAACAGGGGGCCCACGAGCAGTACTTC. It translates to CASSPQQGAHEQYF.

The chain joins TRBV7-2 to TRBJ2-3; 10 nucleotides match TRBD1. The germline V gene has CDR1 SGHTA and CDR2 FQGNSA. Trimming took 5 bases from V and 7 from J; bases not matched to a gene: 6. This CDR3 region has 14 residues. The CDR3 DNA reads TGTGCCAGCAGCCAGGACAGGGGGTTATATACGCAGTATTTT. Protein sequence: CASSQDRGLYTQYF.

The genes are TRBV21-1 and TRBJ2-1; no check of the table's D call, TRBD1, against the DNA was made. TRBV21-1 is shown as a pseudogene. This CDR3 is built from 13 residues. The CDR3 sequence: CASSPLQGDEQFF. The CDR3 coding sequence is TGTGCCAGCAGCCCCCTTCAGGGCGATGAGCAGTTCTTC.

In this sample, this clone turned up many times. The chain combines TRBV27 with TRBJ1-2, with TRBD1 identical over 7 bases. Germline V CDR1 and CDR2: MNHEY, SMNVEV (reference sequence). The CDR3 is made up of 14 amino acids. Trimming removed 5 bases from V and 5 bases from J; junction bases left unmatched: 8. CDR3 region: CASSPPGQSYGYTF. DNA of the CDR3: TGTGCCAGCAGTCCCCCGGGACAGAGTTATGGCTACACCTTC.

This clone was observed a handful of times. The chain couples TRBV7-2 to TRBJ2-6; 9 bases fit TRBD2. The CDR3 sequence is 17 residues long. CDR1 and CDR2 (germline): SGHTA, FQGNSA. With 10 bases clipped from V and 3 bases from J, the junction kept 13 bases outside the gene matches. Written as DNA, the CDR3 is TGTGCCACCGGGGCGCGGGGGGGGCAGATTGGGGCCAACGTCCTGACTTTC. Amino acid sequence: CATGARGGQIGANVLTF. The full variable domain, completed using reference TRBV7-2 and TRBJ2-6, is GAGVSQSPSNKVTEKGKDVELRCDPISGHTALYWYRQSLGQGLEFLIYFQGNSAPDKSGLPSDRFSAERTGGSVSTLTIQRTQQEDSAVYLCATGARGGQIGANVLTFGAGSRLTVL.